Listed below are T cell receptor beta chains from one sample, sequenced in a study of beta chain features in type 1 diabetes. Here immunoSEQ multiplex PCR was the method, and the copy in TCRdb shows in-frame clones only, minus some. The sample contains over 700,000 clones, about a sixth of which appear only once. The sample taken for sequencing was naive CD4+ T cells from blood. These receptors all come from a woman younger than 30 in good health. Each CDR3 is given with its conserved first and last residue. D genes are given only for firm matches. A clone size is listed for some rows: how often the clone was seen (once, few, many), or a class if it is expanded.

-	TRBV12-5	TRBD1	TRBJ2-3	CASGSGGRTDTQYF	TGTGCTAGTGGTTCAGGGGGCCGCACAGATACGCAGTATTTT
-	TRBV18	-	TRBJ2-1	CASSPPANYNEQFF	TGTGCCAGCTCACCACCAGCTAATTACAATGAGCAGTTCTTC
-	TRBV10-3	-	TRBJ2-7	CAIAAGTPYEQYF	TGTGCCATCGCAGCCGGGACACCTTACGAGCAGTACTTC
-	TRBV5-1	-	TRBJ2-3	CASSLIGTQWDTQYF	TGCGCCAGCAGCTTGATCGGAACCCAGTGGGATACGCAGTATTTT
-	TRBV2	TRBD2	TRBJ2-2	CASSPRLAGVFGELFF	TGTGCCAGCAGCCCCCGACTAGCGGGAGTCTTCGGGGAGCTGTTTTTT
few	TRBV11-3	-	TRBJ2-1	CASSLGVISYNEQFF	TGTGCCAGCAGCTTAGGCGTTATTAGCTACAATGAGCAGTTCTTC
few	TRBV7-8	TRBD1	TRBJ1-1	CASRVGTGRNTEAFF	TGTGCCAGCAGGGTCGGGACAGGTAGAAACACTGAAGCTTTCTTT
-	TRBV29-1	-	TRBJ2-7	CSVEDVRYEQYF	TGCAGCGTTGAAGATGTGCGTTACGAGCAGTACTTC
-	TRBV7-9	-	TRBJ1-2	CASSLSGSSAYGYTF	TGTGCCAGCAGCTTAAGTGGGTCAAGCGCCTATGGCTACACCTTC
few	TRBV10-3	TRBD2	TRBJ2-3	CATLTGLAGVWGTDTQYF	TGTGCCACCCTAACGGGACTAGCGGGAGTCTGGGGCACAGATACGCAGTATTTT
-	TRBV7-9	-	TRBJ2-5	CASSLEGGQETQYF	TGTGCCAGCAGCTTAGAAGGGGGCCAAGAGACCCAGTACTTC
few	TRBV7-2	TRBD1	TRBJ2-7	CASSLRQGPSGQYF	TGTGCCAGCAGCTTGAGACAGGGCCCCTCCGGGCAGTACTTC
few	TRBV7-9	-	TRBJ1-1	CASSLEARSEAFF	TGTGCCAGCAGCTTAGAAGCGAGGAGTGAAGCTTTCTTT
few	TRBV7-8	-	TRBJ2-2	CASSLEGYTGELFF	TGTGCCAGCAGCTTAGAAGGCTACACCGGGGAGCTGTTTTTT
few	TRBV7-2	-	TRBJ1-3	CASSLVVTTGNTIYF	TGTGCCAGCAGCTTAGTAGTGACAACTGGAAACACCATATATTTT
-	TRBV28	-	TRBJ2-1	CASSLLTIGRGGQFF	TGTGCCAGCAGTTTATTAACCATTGGCCGGGGAGGGCAGTTCTTC
few	TRBV5-8	-	TRBJ1-5	CASSFLRDPGFLQPQHF	TGTGCCAGCAGCTTCCTGCGGGACCCTGGGTTCCTCCAGCCCCAGCATTTT
few	TRBV27	TRBD1	TRBJ2-7	CATARTGTYEQYF	TGTGCCACAGCACGGACAGGGACCTACGAGCAGTACTTC
-	TRBV7-2	-	TRBJ2-5	CASSLGWGARWWQETQYF	TGTGCCAGCAGCTTAGGATGGGGGGCGCGGTGGTGGCAAGAGACCCAGTACTTC
-	TRBV18	-	TRBJ1-2	CASSPVVSGYTF	TGTGCCAGCTCACCGGTAGTCTCTGGCTACACCTTC
few	TRBV5-1	-	TRBJ2-1	CASSLEVSSYNEQFF	TGCGCCAGCAGCTTGGAGGTTAGCTCCTACAATGAGCAGTTCTTC
-	TRBV7-9	TRBD2	TRBJ2-7	CASSSPGGSRVEQYF	TGTGCCAGCAGCTCCCCGGGCGGGAGTCGGGTCGAGCAGTACTTC
few	TRBV19	-	TRBJ2-1	CASSTSGNEQFF	TGTGCCAGTAGTACCTCAGGGAATGAGCAGTTCTTC
many	TRBV10-3	-	TRBJ2-1	CAASQGGEQFF	TGTGCCGCGAGTCAGGGAGGTGAGCAGTTCTTC
few	TRBV7-8	-	TRBJ2-2	CASSRTHNTGELFF	TGTGCCAGCAGCCGGACTCATAACACCGGGGAGCTGTTTTTT
-	TRBV28	-	TRBJ1-2	CASSLPQDYGYTF	TGTGCCAGCAGTTTGCCTCAGGATTATGGCTACACCTTC
-	TRBV6-6	TRBD1	TRBJ2-4	CASSRQGVAENIQYF	TGTGCCAGCAGCAGGCAGGGGGTTGCCGAAAACATTCAGTACTTC
few	TRBV10-3	TRBD2	TRBJ2-2	CAIRPSGTNTGELFF	TGTGCCATCAGACCGAGCGGGACCAACACCGGGGAGCTGTTTTTT
-	TRBV19	-	TRBJ1-1	CASSIGVNRGVTSTEAFF	TGTGCCAGTAGTATTGGTGTAAATCGTGGGGTAACCAGCACTGAAGCTTTCTTT
-	TRBV10-2	-	TRBJ1-2	CASSPTGDVYGYTF	TGCGCCAGCAGCCCGACAGGCGACGTCTATGGCTACACCTTC
-	TRBV4-3	-	TRBJ1-2	CASSQDPGGGYGYTF	TGCGCCAGCAGCCAAGATCCCGGGGGCGGCTATGGCTACACCTTC
-	TRBV6-1	-	TRBJ1-1	CASSRDTGLNTEAFF	TGTGCCAGCAGTAGAGATACAGGGTTGAACACTGAAGCTTTCTTT
few	TRBV11-1	TRBD2	TRBJ2-1	CASSSSGLAVNEQFF	TGTGCCAGCAGCTCATCGGGACTAGCGGTCAATGAGCAGTTCTTC
few	TRBV10-3	-	TRBJ2-5	CAISPGQETQYF	TGTGCCATCAGTCCCGGACAAGAGACCCAGTACTTC
once	TRBV6-4	-	TRBJ2-3	CASSDSPGAPDTQYF	TGTGCCAGCAGTGACTCACCGGGGGCCCCAGATACGCAGTATTTT
-	TRBV7-9	-	TRBJ2-1	CASSLISYEQFF	TGTGCCAGCAGCCTCATCTCGTATGAGCAGTTCTTC
-	TRBV5-6	-	TRBJ2-1	CASSRVSYNEQFF	TGTGCCAGCAGCCGAGTGTCGTACAATGAGCAGTTCTTC
-	TRBV4-2	-	TRBJ2-2	CASSQAGLTTGELFF	TGTGCCAGCAGCCAAGCGGGACTCACTACCGGGGAGCTGTTTTTT
-	TRBV2	TRBD1	TRBJ2-5	CASRADRVQETQYF	TGTGCCAGCAGAGCTGACAGGGTACAAGAGACCCAGTACTTC
few	TRBV28	-	TRBJ1-1	CASSRPGTMASEAFF	TGTGCCAGCAGTCGACCCGGGACGATGGCCTCTGAAGCTTTCTTT
few	TRBV6-6	TRBD1	TRBJ1-5	CASSYLMDRIGRPQHF	TGTGCCAGCAGTTACCTCATGGACAGGATAGGCCGGCCCCAGCATTTT
few	TRBV15	TRBD1	TRBJ2-3	CATSRVRGQGGDTQYF	TGTGCCACCAGCAGAGTGAGGGGACAGGGTGGGGATACGCAGTATTTT